This entry features one T cell receptor beta chain sequence. This entry is derived from a study of technical replicates of blood from several donors. CDR3 length: 13 residues. V lost 5 bases and J lost 5, with 12 bases in between. Germline CDR1 reads LNHDA; CDR2 reads SQIVND (reference sequence). Clones were read by immunoSEQ multiplex PCR, and TCRdb kept only the in-frame ones, dropping some. The sample holds roughly 85,000 clones, 85% to 95% seen once. Sequenced sample: T cells isolated from PBMCs. This TCR was sampled from a human donor in good health. The chain recombines TRBV19 with TRBJ1-1; D possibly corresponds to TRBD1 (6 bases). The CDR3 here is CASSSGVGTEAFF. The CDR3 DNA reads as TGTGCCAGTAGTTCAGGGGTTGGGACTGAAGCTTTCTTT. The entire variable domain, with the rest obtained from reference TRBV19 and TRBJ1-1, is as follows: DGGITQSPKYLFRKEGQNVTLSCEQNLNHDAMYWYRQDPGQGLRLIYYSQIVNDFQKGDIAEGYSVSREKKESFPLTVTSAQKNPTAFYLCASSSGVGTEAFFGQGTRLTVV.